The 17 T cell receptor beta chains presented below share a single source sample, sequenced in a study of T cells in Graves' hyperthyroidism and ophthalmopathy. Amplification of TCR beta CDR3 regions was performed using RNA transcripts as template. An initial round of RT-PCR targeting the TCR CDR3 relied on the HTBI primer set. Via MiXCR, TCRdb re-called the multiplex PCR reads, giving one row per CDR3 protein. Among under 350,000 distinct CDR3 sequences listed, roughly 13% were seen once. Sequenced input: blood. These receptors originate from a woman in her thirties or forties with Graves' hyperthyroidism.

This clonotype showed up many times. The chain's CDR3 is CAWSEEIINYGYTF. CDR3 coding DNA: TGTGCCTGGAGTGAGGAGATAATTAACTATGGCTACACCTTC. V gene TRBV30 combines with J gene TRBJ1-2, with D unclear. CDR1 GTSNPN and CDR2 SVGIG come from the germline V gene (reference sequence). V was cut by 1 base and J by 1 base, with 10 bases left in between. The CDR3 runs 14 residues.

V gene TRBV12-3 or TRBV12-4 combines with J gene TRBJ1-3, with a tentative D call TRBD1 (6 bases). V was pared by 6 bases and J by 0 bases, with 12 bases between. The CDR3 loop spans 15 amino acids. This chain's CDR3 is CASRGGRNSGNTIYF. CDR3 sequence (DNA): TGTGCCAGCAGGGGGGGCAGGAACTCTGGAAACACCATATATTTT.

This clonotype was observed many times. This rearrangement joins TRBV28 to TRBJ1-5; D might be TRBD1 (5 bases). The CDR3 has 14 residues. V was clipped by 3 bases and J by 7 bases, with 13 bases between them. Germline loops: CDR1 MDHEN, CDR2 SYDVKM. For the CDR3, the DNA is TGTGCCAGCAGTTTGGGGCTAAGAGGGCAGCCCCAGCATTTT. Residues: CASSLGLRGQPQHF. The variable domain in full, with the rest retrieved from reference TRBV28 and TRBJ1-5, is DVKVTQSSRYLVKRTGEKVFLECVQDMDHENMFWYRQDPGLGLRLIYFSYDVKMKEKGDIPEGYSVSREKKERFSLILESASTNQTSMYLCASSLGLRGQPQHFGDGTRLSIL.

This clonotype was seen at least ten times. V usage is TRBV12-3 or TRBV12-4 and J usage is TRBJ2-5, with D perhaps assigned TRBD1 or TRBD2 (5 bases each). The length of the CDR3 is 14 residues. Trimming stripped 3 bases from V and 7 bases from J, with 15 bases between. The CDR3 here is CASSFGTLIGTQYF. CDR3 DNA sequence: TGTGCCAGCAGTTTTGGGACCCTCATCGGGACCCAGTACTTC.

Many counts were recorded for this clonotype. The CDR3: CASSLETRTSGNTIYF. The CDR3 DNA reads TGTGCCAGCAGCTTAGAAACAAGGACTTCTGGAAACACCATATATTTT. V gene TRBV7-2 combines with J gene TRBJ1-3; D gene uncertain. Germline V gene sequence: CDR1 SGHTA, CDR2 FQGNSA. The V gene lost 1 base and the J gene lost 1 base, with 11 bases spanning the gap. This CDR3 spans 16 amino acids.

This clonotype was seen ten or more times. This chain links TRBV19 with TRBJ1-1; 9 bases map to TRBD1. Trimming took 9 bases from V and 4 from J; bases not matched to a gene: 9. CDR3 size: 14 residues. Germline CDR1 and CDR2: LNHDA and SQIVND (reference sequence). CDR3 DNA sequence: TGTGCCAGCCTCTCCCGGACAGGGGCCACTGAAGCTTTCTTT. This codes for CASLSRTGATEAFF.

This clonotype appeared many times. This chain links TRBV11-2 with TRBJ1-2; tentative D call: TRBD1 (5 bases). CDR1 is SGHAT, CDR2 FQNNGV, per germline. Trimming cost V 2 bases and J 0 bases, with 13 bases left between them. The CDR3 runs 16 residues. The CDR3 region is CASSLLWGNTNYGYTF. The CDR3 DNA sequence: TGTGCCAGCAGCTTATTATGGGGGAACACTAACTATGGCTACACCTTC.

This clonotype was counted many times. The chain recombines TRBV3-1 with TRBJ2-7; D gene uncertain. Trimming shortened V by 2 bases and J by 5 bases, and 7 bases separated the two germline ends. Per germline, CDR1 LGHDT and CDR2 YNNKEL (reference sequence). CDR3 length: 12 amino acids. The CDR3 loop is CASSQRKNEQYF. The CDR3 region has the DNA TGTGCCAGCAGCCAAAGGAAGAACGAGCAGTACTTC.

This clonotype has at least ten counts. This rearrangement joins TRBV6-1 to TRBJ2-5; 7 nucleotides match TRBD1. Trimming took 4 bases from V and 1 from J; bases not matched to a gene: 0. This CDR3 has 13 residues. Per germline, CDR1 MNHNS and CDR2 SASEGT. The CDR3 here is CASSGDSQETQYF. DNA for the CDR3: TGTGCCAGCAGTGGGGACAGCCAAGAGACCCAGTACTTC.

This clonotype appeared many times. The rearrangement links TRBV6-1 to TRBJ2-5; D unclear. The V gene lost 4 bases and the J gene lost 3 bases, with 12 bases spanning the gap. CDR3 size: 14 residues. From germline, CDR1 is MNHNS and CDR2 SASEGT. The CDR3 DNA is TGTGCCAGCAGTGTCGATAAGACCAAAGAGACCCAGTACTTC. This codes for CASSVDKTKETQYF.

This clonotype was seen repeatedly, ten times or more. The chain has TRBV3-1 and TRBJ2-2; D gene unclear. There are 13 residues in the CDR3. The germline V gene encodes CDR1 LGHDT and CDR2 YNNKEL (reference sequence). Trimming left V 1 base short and J 8 bases short, with 8 bases between. The CDR3 protein is CASSQVQAGELFF. Here the CDR3 DNA reads TGTGCCAGCAGCCAAGTGCAGGCAGGGGAGCTGTTTTTT. The full variable domain, completed using reference TRBV3-1 and TRBJ2-2, is DTAVSQTPKYLVTQMGNDKSIKCEQNLGHDTMYWYKQDSKKFLKIMFSYNNKELIINETVPNRFSPKSPDKAHLNLHINSLELGDSAVYFCASSQVQAGELFFGEGSRLTVL.

The chain is built from TRBV19 and TRBJ1-5, with no clear D. Germline-derived CDR1 and CDR2 are LNHDA and SQIVND (reference sequence). Trimming left V 0 bases short and J 9 bases short, with 24 bases between. This CDR3 region has 18 residues. The CDR3 DNA reads as TGTGCCAGTAGTATAGATCACTTCGCAGGCGGTAGAGTTCTGCCCCAGCATTTT. Translation: CASSIDHFAGGRVLPQHF. The whole variable domain, remainder taken from reference TRBV19 and TRBJ1-5, is DGGITQSPKYLFRKEGQNVTLSCEQNLNHDAMYWYRQDPGQGLRLIYYSQIVNDFQKGDIAEGYSVSREKKESFPLTVTSAQKNPTAFYLCASSIDHFAGGRVLPQHFGDGTRLSIL.

Ten or more counts support this clonotype. The chain links TRBV3-1 to TRBJ1-4; D not resolved. Per the germline V gene, CDR1 is LGHDT and CDR2 is YNNKEL (reference sequence). This CDR3 comprises 16 residues. V was shortened by 0 bases and J by 6 bases, with 14 bases between the two germline ends. The CDR3 coding sequence is TGTGCCAGCAGCCAAGACCCGCCCCCCCCAGATGAAAAACTGTTTTTT. Protein: CASSQDPPPPDEKLFF.

This clonotype was seen a few times. This rearrangement joins TRBV19 to TRBJ2-1, with a possible D match to TRBD2 (5 bases). V was cut by 6 bases and J by 6 bases, with 21 bases left in between. The CDR3 runs 16 residues. Germline loops: CDR1 LNHDA, CDR2 SQIVND (reference sequence). CDR3 protein: CASSKSGSIVVNEQFF. CDR3 in DNA: TGTGCCAGTAGCAAGAGCGGCAGTATAGTGGTCAATGAGCAGTTCTTC.

This rearrangement joins TRBV10-3 to TRBJ2-2; 7 bases are a match to TRBD1. The CDR3 has 15 amino acids. Germline V gene data show CDR1 as ENHRY and CDR2 as SYGVKD. The V and J ends lost 10 bases and 0 bases, in that order; junction bases with no gene match: 8. CDR3 nucleotides: TGTGCCACCTACAGGGGCGTCGCGAACACCGGGGAGCTGTTTTTT. Its translation: CATYRGVANTGELFF.

V usage is TRBV5-6 and J usage is TRBJ2-5, with D tentatively TRBD1 (5 bases). CDR3 length: 16 amino acids. The V end was cut by 3 bases, the J end by 4 bases, with 19 bases between. Germline V lookup: CDR1 SGHDT, CDR2 YYEEEE. The CDR3 protein is CASSSQGRNLGETQYF. The DNA of the CDR3 is TGTGCCAGCAGCTCTCAGGGTCGGAATTTGGGAGAGACCCAGTACTTC.

This clonotype came up many times. J is TRBJ2-1 and V is TRBV7-6, with 11 nucleotides matching TRBD2. The CDR3 spans 17 residues. In germline, CDR1 is SGHVS, CDR2 FNYEAQ. The V gene end was trimmed by 0 bases and the J gene end by 8 bases; junction bases not matched to a gene: 9. CDR3 bases: TGTGCCAGCAGCTTAGCGCTGGTAGCGGGAGGGCCGGATGAGCAGTTCTTC. Translation gives CASSLALVAGGPDEQFF.